This T cell receptor (beta chain) came from a study of T cell responses to AZD1222 COVID-19 vaccine. Study-level information: Second doses that came at about 4 or about 12 weeks were put together. The study's findings and limits: Clonal diversity was possibly underestimated, and white British individuals and females predominated among donors.

TCRdb keeps only in-frame clones here, not all; method: immunoSEQ multiplex PCR. The sample shows 150,000 or so clones, roughly 91% of them seen only once. On this clone: Its antigen is still unknown.

CDR3 length: 15 residues. The germline gives CDR1 LNHDA, CDR2 SQIVND (reference sequence). Between the trimmed V and J ends, which lost 6 bases and 2 bases, there was a span of 11 bases. The specimen was peripheral blood, collected on day 0 of AZD1222 vaccination. This chain uses TRBV19 with TRBJ2-6; D gene uncertain. This clonotype was sampled from an adult in good health. The CDR3: CASRGNSAGANVLTF. The CDR3 bases are TGTGCCAGTAGGGGTAATAGTGCTGGGGCCAACGTCCTGACTTTC.